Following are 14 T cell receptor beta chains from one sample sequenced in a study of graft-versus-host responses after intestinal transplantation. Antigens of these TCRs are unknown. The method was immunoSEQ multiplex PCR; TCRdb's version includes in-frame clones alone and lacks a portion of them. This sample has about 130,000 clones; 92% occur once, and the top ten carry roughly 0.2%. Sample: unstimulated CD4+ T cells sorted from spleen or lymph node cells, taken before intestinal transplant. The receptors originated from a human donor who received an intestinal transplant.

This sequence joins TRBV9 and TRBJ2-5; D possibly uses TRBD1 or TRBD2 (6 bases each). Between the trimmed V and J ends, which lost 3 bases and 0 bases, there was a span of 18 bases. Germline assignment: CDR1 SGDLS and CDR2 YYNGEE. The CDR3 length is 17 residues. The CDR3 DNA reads TGTGCCAGCAGCGCCGAAGGGGGAGGATTGTACCAAGAGACCCAGTACTTC. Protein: CASSAEGGGLYQETQYF.

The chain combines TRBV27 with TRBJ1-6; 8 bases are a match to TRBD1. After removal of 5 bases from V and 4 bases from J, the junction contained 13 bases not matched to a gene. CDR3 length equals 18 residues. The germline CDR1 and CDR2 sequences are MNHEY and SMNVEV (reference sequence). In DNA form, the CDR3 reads TGTGCCAGCAGTCACAACCCGGACAGGGATACTTATAATTCACCCCTCCACTTT. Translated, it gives CASSHNPDRDTYNSPLHF.

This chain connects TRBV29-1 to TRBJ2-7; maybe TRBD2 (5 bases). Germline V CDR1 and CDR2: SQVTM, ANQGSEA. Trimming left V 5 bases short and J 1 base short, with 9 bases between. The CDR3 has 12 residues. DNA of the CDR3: TGCAGCGTTTCTCGGGATTCCTACGAGCAGTACTTC. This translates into CSVSRDSYEQYF.

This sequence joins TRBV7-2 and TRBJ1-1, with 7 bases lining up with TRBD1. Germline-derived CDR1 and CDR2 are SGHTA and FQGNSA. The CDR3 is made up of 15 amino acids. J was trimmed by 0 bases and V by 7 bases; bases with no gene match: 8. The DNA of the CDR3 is TGTGCCAGCACATCTCAGGGGGGGTTGAACACTGAAGCTTTCTTT. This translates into CASTSQGGLNTEAFF.

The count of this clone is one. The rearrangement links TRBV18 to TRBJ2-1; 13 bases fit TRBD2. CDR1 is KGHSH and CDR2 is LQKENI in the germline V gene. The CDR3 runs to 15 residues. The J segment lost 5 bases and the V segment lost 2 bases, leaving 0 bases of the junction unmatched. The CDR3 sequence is CASSPGLAGDNEQFF. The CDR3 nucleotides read TGTGCCAGCTCACCAGGACTAGCGGGGGACAATGAGCAGTTCTTC.

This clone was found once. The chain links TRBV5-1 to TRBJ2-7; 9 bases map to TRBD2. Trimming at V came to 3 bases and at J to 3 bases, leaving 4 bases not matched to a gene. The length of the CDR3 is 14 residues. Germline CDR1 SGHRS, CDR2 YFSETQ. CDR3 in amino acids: CASSSGLAVYEQYF. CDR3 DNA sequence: TGCGCCAGCAGCTCGGGACTAGCTGTCTACGAGCAGTACTTC. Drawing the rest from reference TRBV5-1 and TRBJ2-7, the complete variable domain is KAGVTQTPRYLIKTRGQQVTLSCSPISGHRSVSWYQQTPGQGLQFLFEYFSETQRNKGNFPGRFSGRQFSNSRSEMNVSTLELGDSALYLCASSSGLAVYEQYFGPGTRLTVT.

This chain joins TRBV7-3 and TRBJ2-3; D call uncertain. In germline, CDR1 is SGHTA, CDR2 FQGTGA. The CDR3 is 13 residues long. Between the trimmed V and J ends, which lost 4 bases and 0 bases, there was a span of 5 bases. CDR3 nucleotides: TGTGCCAGCAGCTGGAGCAGCACAGATACGCAGTATTTT. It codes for CASSWSSTDTQYF.

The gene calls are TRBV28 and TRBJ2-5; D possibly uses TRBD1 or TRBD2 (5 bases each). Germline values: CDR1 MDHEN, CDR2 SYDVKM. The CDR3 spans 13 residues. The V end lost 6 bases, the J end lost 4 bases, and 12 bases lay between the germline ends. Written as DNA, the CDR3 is TGTGCCAGCAGCCCGGGACGGCGAGAGACCCAGTACTTC. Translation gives CASSPGRRETQYF.

CDR3 in amino acids: CASRTRGGLYNEQFF. The CDR3 nucleotides are TGCGCCAGCAGGACTCGGGGGGGGCTCTACAATGAGCAGTTCTTC. V gene TRBV10-2 combines with J gene TRBJ2-1, with 8 bases fitting TRBD2. V shed 6 bases, J shed 3 bases, and the junction held 7 bases outside the gene matches. The germline CDR1 and CDR2 sequences are WSHSY and SAAADI. The CDR3 has 15 residues.

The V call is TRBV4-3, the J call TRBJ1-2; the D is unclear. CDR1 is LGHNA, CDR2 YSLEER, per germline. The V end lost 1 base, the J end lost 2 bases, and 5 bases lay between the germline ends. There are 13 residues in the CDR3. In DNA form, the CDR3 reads TGCGCCAGCAGCCAAGGGGGAAACTATGGCTACACCTTC. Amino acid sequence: CASSQGGNYGYTF.

The CDR3: CASSLTGGDTGELFF. The CDR3 DNA is TGTGCCAGCAGCTTAACCGGGGGCGACACCGGGGAGCTGTTTTTT. The rearrangement uses TRBV7-2 and TRBJ2-2, with D perhaps assigned TRBD1 or TRBD2 (6 bases each). The CDR3 covers 15 residues. Germline CDR1 and CDR2: SGHTA and FQGNSA. Deletions cut 2 bases from V and 3 bases from J, with 10 bases between. The entire variable domain, with the rest obtained from reference TRBV7-2 and TRBJ2-2, is as follows: GAGVSQSPSNKVTEKGKDVELRCDPISGHTALYWYRQSLGQGLEFLIYFQGNSAPDKSGLPSDRFSAERTGGSVSTLTIQRTQQEDSAVYLCASSLTGGDTGELFFGEGSRLTVL.

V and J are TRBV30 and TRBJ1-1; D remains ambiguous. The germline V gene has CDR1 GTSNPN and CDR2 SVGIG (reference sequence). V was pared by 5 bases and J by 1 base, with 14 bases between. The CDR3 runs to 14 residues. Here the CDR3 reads CAWVRFRENTEAFF. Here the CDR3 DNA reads TGTGCCTGGGTGCGTTTTCGGGAGAACACTGAAGCTTTCTTT.

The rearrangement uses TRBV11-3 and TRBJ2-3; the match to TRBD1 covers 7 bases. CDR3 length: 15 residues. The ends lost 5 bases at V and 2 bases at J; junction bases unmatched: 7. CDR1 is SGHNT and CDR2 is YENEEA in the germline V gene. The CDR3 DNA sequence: TGTGCCAGCAGCCCCCGGGACAGTAACACAGATACGCAGTATTTT. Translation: CASSPRDSNTDTQYF.

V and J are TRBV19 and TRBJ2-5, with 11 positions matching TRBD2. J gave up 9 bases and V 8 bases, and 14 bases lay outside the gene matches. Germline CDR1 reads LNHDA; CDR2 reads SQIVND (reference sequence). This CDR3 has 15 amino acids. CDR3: CASSGTSGSLGAQYF. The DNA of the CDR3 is TGTGCCAGTTCCGGGACTAGCGGTTCCCTGGGGGCCCAGTACTTC.